This T cell receptor beta chain was profiled in a study of shared T cell receptors in the human thymus. Germline V gene lookup returns CDR1 LNHNV and CDR2 YYDKDF (reference sequence). The V end lost 0 bases, the J end lost 8 bases, and 17 bases lay between the germline ends. The CDR3 extends over 16 amino acids. Produced via immunoSEQ multiplex PCR; TCRdb's table is partial and in-frame only. The sample lists some 640,000 clones; about 87% were seen once. These data also formed part of another study, on human thymus T cells. That work contributes: Healthy Finnish infants undergoing corrective surgery for congenital heart defects provided the donor material. Thymic resections from corrective heart surgery supplied the tissue. Apparent bias marked the V and J gene usage of thymic and blood repertoires. In unrelated individuals, thymic repertoires overlapped highly, according to related research.

The receptor was isolated from a boy in the first two years of life with a congenital heart defect. This sequence joins TRBV15 and TRBJ2-1; the D gene is possibly TRBD1 (7 bases). Sample: thymocytes. CDR3 nucleotides: TGTGCCACCAGCAGAGACTGGGACTCGCAGGGGGATGAGCAGTTCTTC. It is translated as CATSRDWDSQGDEQFF.